This T cell receptor (beta chain) was sequenced in a study of cytomegalovirus exposure and HLA in healthy donors. Germline V gene data show CDR1 as SEHNR and CDR2 as FQNEAQ (reference sequence). Losses at the gene ends were 2 bases for V and 6 bases for J; bases not matched to a gene: 3. The CDR3 spans 13 residues. It was healthy bone marrow donors who served as donors. Points from the study as a whole: After further analysis at a later stage, around 17,000 TCR beta sequences were associated with HLA alleles at 0.05 false discovery rate.

On this clone itself: Antigen specificity is unknown.

PCR used 60 Vbeta primers and 13 Jbeta primers. Authors' processing steps: Unique TCR beta chains numbered about 80 million in a later analysis, with roughly 10 million shared. Here immunoSEQ multiplex PCR was the method, and the copy in TCRdb shows in-frame clones only, minus some. From that table come the V and J calls and clone size; the DNA was used to work out D and trimming. The table has about 160,000 clones, nearly 80% seen once. The source material was PBMCs. This TCR was sampled from a middle-aged woman in good health and CMV-seronegative. V gene TRBV7-9 combines with J gene TRBJ1-2, with 7 nucleotides matching TRBD1. CDR3 region: CASSLQQGNGYTF. The CDR3 DNA follows: TGTGCCAGCAGCTTACAACAGGGGAATGGCTACACCTTC. The full variable domain, rest sourced from reference TRBV7-9 and TRBJ1-2, is DTGVSQNPRHKITKRGQNVTFRCDPISEHNRLYWYRQTLGQGPEFLTYFQNEAQLEKSRLLSDRFSAERPKGSFSTLEIQRTEQGDSAMYLCASSLQQGNGYTFGSGTRLTVV.